Below are 32 T cell receptor beta chains sequenced from a single sample in a study of breast tumors, draining lymph nodes, adjacent tissues listed by TCRdb under 2016. Lymph node samples came from the axillary draining lymph nodes of breast cancer patients. The library was built by means of multiplex PCR. Sequencing was performed on an Illumina HiSeq 2000. TCRdb reanalyzed the raw reads on its own, using fastp at Q25 for trimming and MiXCR for clone calling, and kept in-frame beta chains. A single entry per CDR3 protein holds the most common genes and DNA from its merged rows. The sample contains 150,000 to 200,000 distinct CDR3 sequences, 30% to 35% of them found a single time. In total, the top ten clones hold approximately 4.2% of the sample. The sample consisted of axillary lymph node tissue. These receptors came from a female donor with breast cancer. Some clones in this sample may be carry-over from other donors' samples.

V gene TRBV18 combines with J gene TRBJ2-1; D may be TRBD1 (6 bases). V was clipped by 5 bases and J by 2 bases, with 13 bases between them. CDR3 length: 15 amino acids. The germline V gene has CDR1 KGHSH and CDR2 LQKENI. This chain's CDR3 is CASSANREPYNEQFF. The CDR3 bases are TGTGCCAGCTCAGCTAACAGGGAACCCTACAATGAGCAGTTCTTC.

The V and J genes are TRBV20-1 and TRBJ2-7; 10 nucleotides align to TRBD2. V shed 5 bases, J shed 6 bases, and the junction held 10 bases outside the gene matches. Per the germline V gene, CDR1 is DFQATT and CDR2 is SNEGSKA (reference sequence). The CDR3 extends over 14 amino acids. The CDR3 spells CSALAGGPFSEQYF. DNA for the CDR3: TGCAGTGCTTTAGCGGGAGGCCCATTCTCCGAGCAGTACTTC.

This clonotype showed up many times. This chain joins TRBV7-2 and TRBJ2-6, with TRBD1 matching over 7 bases. This CDR3 comprises 16 residues. The V segment lost 3 bases and the J segment 4 bases; nucleotides outside the gene matches: 6. Germline loops: CDR1 SGHTA, CDR2 FQGNSA. The DNA of the CDR3 is TGTGCCAGCAGCTTTGAGGGGGCAAGAGGGGCCAACGTCCTGACTTTC. Amino acids: CASSFEGARGANVLTF.

There are a few counts of this clonotype. Without the conserved terminal phenylalanine or tryptophan, this CDR3 likely stems from a read error. It is unclear where the CDR3 begins or ends on the DNA, so no DNA is shown, and the CDR3 is as TCRdb lists it. This chain joins TRBV20-1 and TRBJ2-5; TRBD2, the table's D call, was not compared with the DNA. The CDR3 numbers 11 amino acids, ends counted. Germline assignment: CDR1 DFQATT and CDR2 SNEGSKA (reference sequence). This CDR3 reads CSAGKSETQSL.

As concerns this clonotype: The conserved closing phenylalanine or tryptophan is absent in this CDR3, likely reflecting a read error. The CDR3 bases are TGTGCCAGCAGTACTGAGGGGACCTATGGCTACACCCTC. Its protein is CASSTEGTYGYTL. This rearrangement joins TRBV6-4 to TRBJ1-2; the D gene is possibly TRBD1 (5 bases). This CDR3 is 13 amino acids long. V lost 5 bases, J lost 4 bases, and 11 bases lay in between. Germline CDR1 MRHNA, CDR2 SNTAGT.

In its sample, this clonotype was seen many times. The V and J genes are TRBV7-9 and TRBJ1-5; possibly TRBD1 for D (5 bases). The CDR3 covers 16 residues. Germline V gene lookup returns CDR1 SEHNR and CDR2 FQNEAQ (reference sequence). With 1 base removed from V and 0 bases from J, the gap between germline ends came to 10 bases. Written as DNA, the CDR3 is TGTGCCAGCAGCTTAGGAGCAGGGATTAGCAATCAGCCCCAGCATTTT. It is translated as CASSLGAGISNQPQHF.

This clonotype was counted a few times. CDR3 amino acids: CASRRNRDTRRTDTQYF. The CDR3 region has the DNA TGTGCCAGCAGACGGAACCGGGACACCCGCCGCACAGATACGCAGTATTTT. The genes are TRBV11-3 and TRBJ2-3, with D possibly matching TRBD1 (6 bases). Trimming pared 6 bases from V and 1 base from J, leaving 20 bases between. The CDR3 is made up of 17 amino acids. The germline V gene encodes CDR1 SGHNT and CDR2 YENEEA.

A note on this clonotype: This could be a read error, since a much larger clone is one nucleotide away. The gene calls are TRBV6-4 and TRBJ2-1, with unresolved D. The germline V and J ends were trimmed by 0 bases and 2 bases, with 14 bases remaining between them. The CDR3 spans 17 residues. CDR1 is MRHNA, CDR2 SNTAGT, per germline. CDR3 in amino acids: CASSDSPEPTAYNEQFF. CDR3 nucleotides: TGTGCCAGCAGTGACTCGCCGGAACCCACCGCCTACAATGAGCAGTTCTTC.

Concerning this clonotype: A clone one base away is much larger, so this may be a read error. This chain connects TRBV12-3 or TRBV12-4 to TRBJ2-1; the D is unclear. There are 11 residues in the CDR3. For the CDR3, the DNA is TGTGCCAGCAGTTTATATCATGAGCAGCTCTTC. Translating it yields CASSLYHEQLF.

The chain carries TRBV2 and TRBJ1-5; the D gene is possibly TRBD1 (6 bases). Germline V gene lookup returns CDR1 SNHLY and CDR2 FYNNEI. The CDR3 spans 14 residues. The germline V and J ends were trimmed by 9 bases and 4 bases, with 16 bases remaining between them. CDR3 sequence reads: CASTSGTLNQPQHF. The CDR3 region has the DNA TGTGCCAGTACCTCCGGGACACTTAATCAGCCCCAGCATTTT.

The V gene is TRBV20-1, the J gene TRBJ1-4; maybe TRBD1 (5 bases). Per the germline V gene, CDR1 is DFQATT and CDR2 is SNEGSKA (reference sequence). The CDR3 is 13 amino acids. The V gene lost 6 bases and the J gene lost 3 bases, with 11 bases spanning the gap. This CDR3 is CSARDWANEKLFF. The CDR3 nucleotides read TGCAGTGCCCGGGACTGGGCTAATGAAAAACTGTTTTTT.

This clonotype has at least ten counts. The chain joins TRBV20-1 to TRBJ2-1, with D hard to call. The V end lost 3 bases, the J end lost 0 bases, and 18 bases lay between the germline ends. CDR3 length: 17 residues. Germline-derived CDR1 and CDR2 are DFQATT and SNEGSKA (reference sequence). DNA of the CDR3: TGCAGTGCTAGCGGTCAACGTCTTTTAAGCTCCTACAATGAGCAGTTCTTC. This gives the protein CSASGQRLLSSYNEQFF.

This clonotype was observed at least ten times. DNA of the CDR3: TGTGCCTGGATGGCAGGGGGTAACTACGAGCAGTACTTC. Translated: CAWMAGGNYEQYF. The rearrangement joins TRBV30 to TRBJ2-7; 7 bases are a match to TRBD1. The length of the CDR3 is 13 residues. V gave up 4 bases and J gave up 3 bases; unmatched junction bases: 6. Germline lookup yields CDR1 GTSNPN and CDR2 SVGIG (reference sequence).

The chain uses TRBV20-1 and TRBJ1-4; D possibly corresponds to TRBD1 (5 bases). This CDR3 has 15 residues. With 1 base removed from V and 7 bases from J, the gap between germline ends came to 16 bases. The germline V gene has CDR1 DFQATT and CDR2 SNEGSKA (reference sequence). The CDR3 loop is CSARVKTAGGEKLFF. The DNA of the CDR3 is TGCAGTGCTAGAGTGAAGACAGCCGGAGGTGAAAAACTGTTTTTT.

This clonotype was detected a few times. This could be a read error, since a much larger clone is one nucleotide away. The chain employs TRBV20-1 and TRBJ1-2; 10 nucleotides agree with TRBD1. V lost 0 bases to trimming and J lost 5 bases; unmatched junction nucleotides: 9. Germline V gene lookup returns CDR1 DFQATT and CDR2 SNEGSKA (reference sequence). The CDR3 contains 16 residues. The CDR3 here is CSARELRQGAWYGYTF. The CDR3 bases are TGCAGTGCTAGAGAACTCCGACAGGGGGCTTGGTATGGCTACACCTTC.

This clonotype was counted at least ten times. The chain combines TRBV20-1 with TRBJ2-7; D is possibly TRBD1 or TRBD2 (5 bases each). This CDR3 spans 14 amino acids. The V end lost 5 bases, the J end lost 2 bases, and 16 bases lay between the germline ends. Germline V lookup: CDR1 DFQATT, CDR2 SNEGSKA (reference sequence). The DNA of the CDR3 is TGCAGTGCTGCCCCCGGGACGGACACCTACGAGCAGTACTTC. Amino acid sequence: CSAAPGTDTYEQYF.

The chain links TRBV2 to TRBJ2-5, with 12 bases aligning to TRBD1. V was clipped by 8 bases and J by 5 bases; unmatched bases: 9. The germline CDR1 and CDR2 sequences are SNHLY and FYNNEI. This CDR3 region has 15 residues. DNA of the CDR3: TGTGCCAGCGGGGGGGACAGGGGGCTCGGGGAGACCCAGTACTTC. It translates to CASGGDRGLGETQYF.

V is TRBV5-6 and J is TRBJ2-3; 12 bases match TRBD1. The CDR3 totals 17 residues. The junction had 9 bases not matched to a gene; V was cut back by 0 bases and J by 7 bases. The V gene's germline CDR1 is SGHDT and CDR2 YYEEEE. The DNA for the CDR3 is TGTGCCAGCAGCTTGGGTTCCGGGACAGGGGGCAAATATACGCAGTATTTT. Translating gives CASSLGSGTGGKYTQYF.

As regards this clonotype: It may be a read error: a sequence one base away is much more abundant. This chain joins TRBV20-1 and TRBJ2-1; 7 bases match TRBD1. Germline CDR1 is DFQATT and CDR2 is SNEGSKA (reference sequence). CDR3 length equals 13 residues. The CDR3 loop reads CSASGTVYNAQFF. The CDR3 region has the DNA TGCAGTGCTTCCGGGACAGTATACAATGCGCAGTTCTTC.

V and J are TRBV29-1 and TRBJ2-1; 8 bases line up with TRBD1. Germline V gives CDR1 SQVTM, CDR2 ANQGSEA. CDR3 length: 14 residues. Trimming cost V 4 bases and J 2 bases; bases outside gene matches: 4. In DNA, the CDR3 is TGCAGCGTTGCTGACAGGGGTCCCTACAATGAGCAGTTCTTC. It yields the protein CSVADRGPYNEQFF.

As concerns this clonotype: One junction end disagrees with the germline gene, perhaps due to a read error. The J gene is TRBJ2-2, the V gene TRBV25-1; TRBD2 aligns across 11 bases. Germline V gene lookup returns CDR1 MGHDK and CDR2 SYGVNS. The length of the CDR3 is 16 residues. The CDR3 loop is CASSDPLAGATGELLF. The DNA for the CDR3 is TGTGCCAGCAGTGATCCACTAGCGGGAGCGACCGGGGAGCTGCTTTTT.

This clonotype was seen ten or more times. Relative to the germline gene, one junction end is altered; a read error may explain this. V and J are TRBV5-6 and TRBJ2-1; the D call may be TRBD1 or TRBD2 (5 bases each). The CDR3 consists of 11 residues. The germline CDR1 and CDR2 sequences are SGHDT and YYEEEE. The CDR3 protein is CASSLGDVLSF. DNA of the CDR3: TGTGCCAGCAGCCTGGGGGACGTCCTGTCGTTC.

This clonotype has ten or more counts. J is TRBJ2-7 and V is TRBV6-5; the match to TRBD1 covers 8 bases. CDR3 length: 14 amino acids. V was clipped by 6 bases and J by 3 bases; unmatched bases: 7. Germline CDR1 MNHEY, CDR2 SVGAGI. The CDR3 sequence: CASSPGQDNYEQYF. The CDR3 DNA is TGTGCCAGCAGCCCGGGACAGGATAACTACGAGCAGTACTTC.

In its sample, this clonotype was seen many times. This chain links TRBV10-3 with TRBJ2-1, with D tentatively TRBD1 or TRBD2 (5 bases each). This CDR3 has 15 amino acids. The V and J ends lost 3 bases and 9 bases respectively, with 18 bases between them. CDR1 and CDR2 from the germline V gene are ENHRY and SYGVKD. Written as DNA, the CDR3 is TGTGCCATCAGTGACCCCACTCGGGGCTCTGGTGAGCAGTTCTTC. Its protein product is CAISDPTRGSGEQFF.

With regard to this clonotype: Since a much larger clone is just one base distant, this may be a read error. The CDR3 spells CTSSYKGTTYEKLFF. The CDR3 DNA sequence: TGTACCAGCAGTTATAAGGGTACGACATACGAAAAACTGTTTTTT. The gene calls are TRBV27 and TRBJ1-4, with D uncertain. Per germline, CDR1 MNHEY and CDR2 SMNVEV (reference sequence). The CDR3 spans 15 residues.

The genes are TRBV5-5 and TRBJ2-4; 10 bases align to TRBD1. J was trimmed by 3 bases and V by 4 bases; bases with no gene match: 7. Germline V lookup: CDR1 SGHKS, CDR2 YYEKEE (reference sequence). This CDR3 has 16 amino acids. The DNA for the CDR3 is TGTGCCAGCAGCCACGGGGACAGGGGAGGCAAAAACATTCAGTACTTC. Amino acid sequence: CASSHGDRGGKNIQYF.

In this sample, this clonotype turned up many times. The DNA for the CDR3 is TGTGCCAGCAGTGACCGCCAGGGCTACGAGCAGTACTTC. Translating gives CASSDRQGYEQYF. The chain joins TRBV6-6 to TRBJ2-7; D is possibly TRBD1 (5 bases). Per the germline V gene, CDR1 is MNHNY and CDR2 is SVGAGI (reference sequence). The CDR3 loop spans 13 amino acids. The V end lost 5 bases, the J end lost 3 bases, and 11 bases lay between the germline ends.

Ten or more counts support this clonotype. The junction and the germline gene differ at one end; a read error may be behind it. The rearrangement joins TRBV5-6 to TRBJ2-1, with 7 bases fitting TRBD2. Germline CDR1 and CDR2: SGHDT and YYEEEE. The CDR3 is made up of 14 amino acids. CDR3 loop: CASSFLVSGREPFF. CDR3 bases: TGTGCCAGCAGCTTTTTGGTTTCGGGGAGGGAGCCGTTCTTC.

On this clonotype: Because it lacks the conserved phenylalanine or tryptophan at the end, this CDR3 is likely a read error. This chain connects TRBV10-3 to TRBJ2-3; 10 bases agree with TRBD2. J gave up 6 bases and V 9 bases, and 9 bases lay outside the gene matches. From germline, CDR1 is ENHRY and CDR2 SYGVKD. This CDR3 has 14 residues. The CDR3 spells CAISLTSGLDTQYS. CDR3 sequence (DNA): TGTGCCATTAGCTTGACTAGCGGGCTCGATACGCAGTATTCT.

Remarks on this clonotype: A read error may be the cause here, since a much bigger clone is one base away. Given the absence of the conserved phenylalanine or tryptophan at the CDR3 end, a read error is likely. This chain uses TRBV7-2 with TRBJ2-7, with a possible D match to TRBD1 (5 bases). The CDR3 consists of 14 residues. From germline, CDR1 is SGHTA and CDR2 FQGNSA. V was pared by 3 bases and J by 1 base, with 10 bases between. The CDR3 DNA reads TGTGCCAGCAGCTTTCAGGGTCCTTCCTACGAGCAGTACCTC. Amino acid sequence: CASSFQGPSYEQYL.

The sample holds many counts of this clonotype. The chain recombines TRBV12-3 or TRBV12-4 with TRBJ1-2, with 9 bases aligning to TRBD1. Trimming cost V 6 bases and J 6 bases; bases outside gene matches: 11. The CDR3 totals 15 residues. The CDR3 nucleotides are TGTGCCAGCAGCCGAAGTACAGGGGGCGGGAATGGCTACACCTTC. Translation: CASSRSTGGGNGYTF.

The J gene is TRBJ2-7, the V gene TRBV19; TRBD1 aligns across 8 bases. Looked up from germline, CDR1 is LNHDA and CDR2 is SQIVND (reference sequence). V lost 5 bases and J lost 3; bases outside the gene matches: 12. The CDR3 loop spans 16 amino acids. CDR3 coding DNA: TGTGCCAGTAGTGAACGGACAGGGACAGAAAACTACGAGCAGTACTTC. This translates into CASSERTGTENYEQYF.